This T cell receptor beta chain appears in the sequencing data of a study of blood T cell repertoires in COVID-19. Libraries were prepared by immunoSEQ multiplex PCR; TCRdb keeps only in-frame clonotypes and omits some of them. The sample has approximately 220,000 clones, over 70% seen once. The V gene end was trimmed by 0 bases and the J gene end by 9 bases; junction bases not matched to a gene: 8. This CDR3 spans 16 amino acids. CDR1 is KGHSY, CDR2 FQNENV, per germline. In this sample, this clone turned up a few times. This sequence was found in a woman of 80 years or more with acute or convalescent COVID-19. V and J are TRBV16 and TRBJ2-7; 13 bases agree with TRBD2. The sequenced sample was peripheral blood. The CDR3 sequence: CASSQSAGTSGVGQYF. CDR3 DNA: TGTGCCAGCAGCCAATCGGCCGGGACTAGCGGGGTCGGGCAGTACTTC.